This T cell receptor beta chain emerged from a study of radiation and T cells in renal cell carcinoma. TCRdb keeps only in-frame clones here, not all; method: immunoSEQ multiplex PCR. Found here are just under 150,000 clones, 70% to 90% of them singletons; the top ten hold around 17%. The germline V and J ends were trimmed by 2 bases and 4 bases, with 12 bases remaining between them. The CDR3 consists of 15 residues. CDR1 and CDR2 from the germline V gene are SNHLY and FYNNEI. Study outcomes and limitations: Baseline intratumoral clonotype presence is unknown without pretreatment biopsies. In blood, top tumor clones expanded by 2 weeks, shrinking by 4.

In the case of this clone: Its target is unknown.

Described time point: blood 4 weeks post-SBRT, at nephrectomy. Treatment: 15 Gy SBRT to primary tumor, nephrectomy 4 weeks later. Nephrectomy followed 15 Gy stereotactic body radiation by 4 weeks. Serial blood draws occurred at baseline and 2 and 4 weeks post-SBRT. Source: blood, taken from a patient whose treatment included radiotherapy and nephrectomy. This clonotype was obtained from a woman aged 50 to 65 with renal cell carcinoma. The chain employs TRBV2 and TRBJ1-3; D perhaps matches TRBD1 (5 bases). This CDR3 is CASSELKGSGNTIYF. The CDR3 nucleotides are TGTGCCAGCAGTGAACTAAAGGGGTCGGGAAACACCATATATTTT.